What follows describes a single T cell receptor (beta chain). The data stem from a study of blood T cell repertoires in COVID-19. Original data processing: The authors estimated nucleated cell counts from reference gene primer amplification. Sequencing was performed with immunoSEQ multiplex PCR; in TCRdb, only in-frame clones are kept and a portion is missing. The V and J calls and the clone size are those of that table, but D and trimming were determined from the DNA. Found here are 64,000 or so clones, 82% of them singletons; the top ten hold roughly 12%. This receptor was taken from a human donor in a cohort sampled during active COVID-19. The specimen sequenced was peripheral blood.

The CDR3 nucleotides read TGTGCCAGCAGCTTAGGGGGCCGGGCGGATACGCAGTATTTT. Translating it yields CASSLGGRADTQYF. This sequence joins TRBV11-3 and TRBJ2-3; the D gene is possibly TRBD1 (5 bases). With 1 base removed from V and 6 bases from J, the gap between germline ends came to 11 bases. Germline V lookup: CDR1 SGHNT, CDR2 YENEEA. CDR3 length equals 14 residues.